Listed here are 32 T cell receptor beta chains from one sample, sequenced in a study of blood T cell repertoires in COVID-19. TCRdb keeps only in-frame clones here, not all; method: immunoSEQ multiplex PCR. The profile shows approximately 46,000 clones, less than 95% of them singletons. The sequencing sample was made of peripheral blood. The receptors come from a man in his 70s with active COVID-19.

The DNA of the CDR3 is TGTGCCAGCAGCGCAGAGGAAATGAACACTGAAGCTTTCTTT. Translating it yields CASSAEEMNTEAFF. The chain links TRBV9 to TRBJ1-1; D not certain. CDR1 and CDR2 (germline): SGDLS, YYNGEE. The V gene lost 3 bases and the J gene lost 0 bases, with 9 bases spanning the gap. The CDR3 is 14 residues long.

The V and J genes are TRBV5-1 and TRBJ1-1, with 9 positions matching TRBD1. Germline CDR1 is SGHRS and CDR2 is YFSETQ. CDR3 length equals 14 residues. The V segment lost 4 bases and the J segment 7 bases; nucleotides outside the gene matches: 8. This chain's CDR3 is CASSISGQGNEAFF. CDR3 DNA sequence: TGCGCCAGCAGCATCTCTGGACAGGGGAATGAAGCTTTCTTT.

The rearrangement uses TRBV18 and TRBJ1-1, with 8 bases that match TRBD1. The J segment lost 7 bases and the V segment lost 4 bases, leaving 5 bases of the junction unmatched. CDR1 is KGHSH and CDR2 is LQKENI in the germline V gene. The CDR3 extends over 13 amino acids. CDR3 bases: TGTGCCAGCTCACTATCCGGACAGGGTGAAGCTTTCTTT. Translation gives CASSLSGQGEAFF.

The chain recombines TRBV12-2 with TRBJ1-2. TRBV12-2 represents a pseudogene. The CDR3 consists of 14 residues. The CDR3 coding sequence is TGTGCAAGTCGCTTAAAACACGGGAAGGGAGGCTACACCTTC. Its translation is CASRLKHGKGGYTF.

The rearrangement links TRBV25-1 to TRBJ1-1; the match to TRBD1 covers 9 bases. CDR1 is MGHDK and CDR2 is SYGVNS in the germline V gene. J gave up 3 bases and V 4 bases, and 6 bases lay outside the gene matches. The CDR3 spans 15 residues. The CDR3 nucleotides are TGTGCCAGCAGTGGACGGACAGGGGTATACACTGAAGCTTTCTTT. It is translated as CASSGRTGVYTEAFF.

The rearrangement uses TRBV6-6 and TRBJ1-2; a possible D gene is TRBD1 (5 bases). CDR1 MNHNY and CDR2 SVGAGI come from the germline V gene (reference sequence). The V and J ends lost 7 bases and 3 bases respectively, with 9 bases between them. The CDR3 is 12 residues long. CDR3 sequence reads: CASKLTDYGYTF. Here the CDR3 DNA reads TGTGCCAGCAAATTGACAGACTATGGCTACACCTTC.

The chain carries TRBV19 and TRBJ1-2, with D unclear. The CDR3 covers 12 residues. Trimming stripped 3 bases from V and 2 bases from J, with 4 bases between. Germline V lookup: CDR1 LNHDA, CDR2 SQIVND (reference sequence). CDR3 in DNA: TGTGCCAGTAGTATCTCGAACTATGGCTACACCTTC. Its translation is CASSISNYGYTF. Full variable domain (missing parts from reference TRBV19 and TRBJ1-2): DGGITQSPKYLFRKEGQNVTLSCEQNLNHDAMYWYRQDPGQGLRLIYYSQIVNDFQKGDIAEGYSVSREKKESFPLTVTSAQKNPTAFYLCASSISNYGYTFGSGTRLTVV.

The chain links TRBV5-1 to TRBJ2-5; unclear D gene. The V gene's germline CDR1 is SGHRS and CDR2 YFSETQ. The CDR3 sequence is 13 residues long. The V end was cut by 4 bases, the J end by 5 bases, with 12 bases between. The CDR3 loop is CASSGSYGETQYF. Written as DNA, the CDR3 is TGCGCCAGCAGCGGATCCTACGGGGAGACCCAGTACTTC.

This clone was observed a handful of times. The DNA is left out, because the CDR3 cannot be placed on it with certainty; the CDR3 is given as TCRdb lists it. This chain uses TRBV2 with TRBJ1-3; TRBD1 reflects the table's D call only, with no check against the DNA. Germline assignment: CDR1 SNHLY and CDR2 FYNNEI. The CDR3 numbers 15 amino acids, ends counted. CDR3 protein: CASSTSLGQGATIYF.

In the case of this clone: The sample holds other DNA sequences that translate to the same CDR3. This rearrangement joins TRBV10-3 to TRBJ2-2; TRBD1 is a possible D gene (6 bases). From germline, CDR1 is ENHRY and CDR2 SYGVKD. CDR3 length equals 15 residues. Trimming pared 3 bases from V and 0 bases from J, leaving 8 bases between. CDR3 loop: CAISEGQTNTGELFF. As DNA, the CDR3 is TGTGCCATCAGTGAAGGACAGACGAACACCGGGGAGCTGTTTTTT.

The chain employs TRBV4-2 and TRBJ1-2; 7 bases are shared with TRBD1. This CDR3 spans 14 amino acids. Germline loops: CDR1 LGHNA, CDR2 YNFKEQ. V shed 0 bases and J 5 bases; nucleotides not matched to a gene: 3. The CDR3 here is CASSQDQTGYGYTF. The CDR3 DNA follows: TGTGCCAGCAGCCAAGATCAGACAGGGTATGGCTACACCTTC.

CDR3 in amino acids: CASSMWAYRGTTEAFF. CDR3 bases: TGTGCCAGTAGTATGTGGGCCTACAGGGGAACGACTGAAGCTTTCTTT. J is TRBJ1-1 and V is TRBV19, with 7 bases fitting TRBD1. Germline V gene data show CDR1 as LNHDA and CDR2 as SQIVND (reference sequence). With V trimmed by 3 bases and J by 5 bases, 12 bases remained unmatched. The CDR3 totals 16 residues.

The chain combines TRBV30 with TRBJ1-5, with a tentative D call TRBD1 (6 bases). The V and J ends lost 2 bases and 4 bases respectively, with 12 bases between them. The CDR3 consists of 14 residues. Germline CDR1 and CDR2: GTSNPN and SVGIG (reference sequence). The CDR3, as DNA: TGTGCCTGGAGTATCGGACAGTTAAATCAGCCCCAGCATTTT. It yields the protein CAWSIGQLNQPQHF.

On this clone: Its ends do not fully match the called genes, so a read error is possible. Other DNA sequences in the sample encode the same CDR3. The chain carries TRBV19 and TRBJ2-6; 11 positions agree with TRBD1. CDR1 is LNHDA and CDR2 is SQIVND in the germline V gene (reference sequence). The CDR3 spans 16 residues. The CDR3 region has the DNA TGTGCCAGTAGTATTGGAGCCGGGACAGGGGGCAACGTCCTGACTTTC. It is translated as CASSIGAGTGGNVLTF.

In DNA, the CDR3 is TGTGCCAGCAGCCAGGGACTTCTCCAAGAGACCCAGTACTTC. This sequence encodes CASSQGLLQETQYF. The rearrangement uses TRBV3-1 (or the pseudogene TRBV3-2) and TRBJ2-5; perhaps TRBD2 as D (6 bases). The CDR3 sequence is 14 residues long. The V end was cut by 3 bases, the J end by 1 base, with 9 bases between. Germline loops: CDR1 LGHDT, CDR2 YNNKEL (reference sequence).

The chain links TRBV5-1 to TRBJ2-5; D is unclear. Germline V gene data show CDR1 as SGHRS and CDR2 as YFSETQ. V lost 0 bases, J lost 2 bases, and 5 bases lay in between. This CDR3 contains 13 residues. The CDR3 sequence is CASSLGTQETQYF. The CDR3 region has the DNA TGCGCCAGCAGCTTGGGCACACAAGAGACCCAGTACTTC.

This clone was detected only a few times. The chain uses TRBV5-1 and TRBJ2-7, with 10 nucleotides matching TRBD1. This CDR3 contains 15 residues. The germline CDR1 and CDR2 sequences are SGHRS and YFSETQ. V dropped 4 bases and J dropped 4; count of bases not matched to a gene: 8. CDR3 coding DNA: TGCGCCAGCAGCGAACCGGGACAGGGGAGGTACGAGCAGTACTTC. The encoded protein is CASSEPGQGRYEQYF.

The chain joins TRBV2 to TRBJ1-5; 7 positions agree with TRBD1. Germline V gene data show CDR1 as SNHLY and CDR2 as FYNNEI. Losses at the gene ends were 7 bases for V and 7 bases for J; bases not matched to a gene: 7. This CDR3 region has 13 residues. The CDR3 loop reads CASTQGVYQPQHF. DNA for the CDR3: TGTGCCAGCACGCAGGGGGTATACCAGCCCCAGCATTTT.

V is TRBV4-1 and J is TRBJ1-1; 9 nucleotides match TRBD1. The V gene end was trimmed by 4 bases and the J gene end by 1 base; junction bases not matched to a gene: 4. This CDR3 has 15 residues. Germline CDR1 and CDR2: MGHRA and YSYEKL. The CDR3 coding sequence is TGCGCCAGCAGCCGCGGACAGGGGCCGAACACTGAAGCTTTCTTT. Amino acid sequence: CASSRGQGPNTEAFF.

This sequence joins TRBV6-6 and TRBJ2-3; 14 positions agree with TRBD2. The V gene's germline CDR1 is MNHNY and CDR2 SVGAGI (reference sequence). The CDR3 runs 18 residues. V shed 5 bases, J shed 2 bases, and the junction held 9 bases outside the gene matches. The DNA for the CDR3 is TGTGCCAGCAGTCCACCTCGGACTAGCGGGGGGATCACAGATACGCAGTATTTT. Amino acids: CASSPPRTSGGITDTQYF.

This clone was counted between two and nine times. The J gene is TRBJ2-3, the V gene TRBV6-5; D gene ambiguous. The CDR3 sequence is 14 residues long. V shed 6 bases and J shed 1 base, with 11 bases lying between them. Germline CDR1 MNHEY, CDR2 SVGAGI. CDR3 coding DNA: TGTGCCAGCAGCCCGACCCGGGGCACAGATACGCAGTATTTT. Translated, it gives CASSPTRGTDTQYF.

The chain carries TRBV18 and TRBJ1-2; D perhaps matches TRBD1 (6 bases). Germline CDR1 reads KGHSH; CDR2 reads LQKENI. Between the trimmed V and J ends, which lost 2 bases and 5 bases, there was a span of 15 bases. CDR3 length: 15 amino acids. In DNA form, the CDR3 reads TGTGCCAGCTCACCAAGGGACAACCCAATGTATGGCTACACCTTC. Its protein product is CASSPRDNPMYGYTF. Full variable domain (outside the CDR3, taken from reference TRBV18 and TRBJ1-2): NAGVMQNPRHLVRRRGQEARLRCSPMKGHSHVYWYRQLPEEGLKFMVYLQKENIIDESGMPKERFSAEFPKEGPSILRIQQVVRGDSAAYFCASSPRDNPMYGYTFGSGTRLTVV.

This sequence joins TRBV7-9 and TRBJ2-7; perhaps TRBD1 as D (5 bases). The CDR3 is 13 residues long. Germline assignment: CDR1 SEHNR and CDR2 FQNEAQ (reference sequence). Trimming took off 5 bases at V and 3 bases at J, with 11 bases between the two ends. CDR3 loop: CASSETVDYEQYF. The CDR3 DNA sequence: TGTGCCAGCAGCGAGACAGTTGACTACGAGCAGTACTTC.

The chain links TRBV27 to TRBJ1-2; 9 positions agree with TRBD1. The CDR3 totals 15 residues. Germline CDR1 is MNHEY and CDR2 is SMNVEV (reference sequence). V lost 1 base to trimming and J lost 4 bases; unmatched junction nucleotides: 4. CDR3 sequence reads: CASSLFGQGIYGYTF. For the CDR3, the DNA is TGTGCCAGCAGTTTATTTGGACAGGGGATCTATGGCTACACCTTC.

This chain connects TRBV11-3 to TRBJ1-5; maybe TRBD1 (6 bases). The V end lost 5 bases, the J end lost 0 bases, and 17 bases lay between the germline ends. The germline V gene encodes CDR1 SGHNT and CDR2 YENEEA. The CDR3 is made up of 17 amino acids. The DNA for the CDR3 is TGTGCCAGCAGCGTATTAGCTAGGGGGTCTAGCAATCAGCCCCAGCATTTT. This sequence encodes CASSVLARGSSNQPQHF.

The CDR3 reads CASSSTGVLLNEQYF. In DNA, the CDR3 is TGTGCCAGCAGTTCGACAGGGGTTCTTCTCAACGAGCAGTACTTC. The chain employs TRBV25-1 and TRBJ2-7; 8 positions agree with TRBD1. CDR1 MGHDK and CDR2 SYGVNS come from the germline V gene. The CDR3 spans 15 residues. The trim removed 5 bases at V and 5 bases at J, leaving 11 bases unmatched.

V and J are TRBV19 and TRBJ2-7; TRBD1 agrees at 8 bases. Germline CDR1 reads LNHDA; CDR2 reads SQIVND (reference sequence). The junction had 9 bases not matched to a gene; V was cut back by 6 bases and J by 5 bases. CDR3 length: 14 residues. The CDR3 sequence: CASRRDRYRNEQYF. DNA for the CDR3: TGTGCCAGTAGACGGGACAGGTATAGGAACGAGCAGTACTTC. Full variable domain (missing parts from reference TRBV19 and TRBJ2-7): DGGITQSPKYLFRKEGQNVTLSCEQNLNHDAMYWYRQDPGQGLRLIYYSQIVNDFQKGDIAEGYSVSREKKESFPLTVTSAQKNPTAFYLCASRRDRYRNEQYFGPGTRLTVT.

CDR3 residues: CASSESGGSYNEQFF. CDR3 nucleotide sequence: TGTGCCAGCAGTGAATCCGGAGGGTCCTACAATGAGCAGTTCTTC. This chain joins TRBV25-1 and TRBJ2-1; possible D gene TRBD2, 6 bases. With 1 base removed from V and 1 base from J, the gap between germline ends came to 8 bases. Per germline, CDR1 MGHDK and CDR2 SYGVNS. The CDR3 extends over 15 amino acids.

V usage is TRBV6-5 and J usage is TRBJ1-5; 7 bases match TRBD1. V lost 5 bases to trimming and J lost 3 bases; unmatched junction nucleotides: 7. The CDR3 covers 15 residues. Germline V lookup: CDR1 MNHEY, CDR2 SVGAGI. The CDR3 DNA is TGTGCCAGCAGTCGACAGGGTGGGTACAATCAGCCCCAGCATTTT. This gives the protein CASSRQGGYNQPQHF.

The chain is built from TRBV3-1 (or the pseudogene TRBV3-2) and TRBJ1-3; D remains ambiguous. The CDR3 runs to 14 residues. Trimming removed 6 bases at V and 1 base at J, with 10 bases between. Germline CDR1 and CDR2: LGHDT and YNNKEL (reference sequence). The CDR3 sequence is CASSRGVSGNTIYF. CDR3 nucleotides: TGTGCCAGCAGTCGGGGAGTGTCTGGAAACACCATATATTTT.

The V gene is TRBV6-4, the J gene TRBJ2-2; 9 nucleotides line up with TRBD1. V lost 2 bases and J lost 5; bases outside the gene matches: 3. The CDR3 extends over 15 amino acids. CDR1 is MRHNA, CDR2 SNTAGT, per germline. CDR3 amino acids: CASSDGTGTTGELFF. The CDR3 bases are TGTGCCAGCAGTGACGGGACAGGGACGACCGGGGAGCTGTTTTTT.

This chain connects TRBV15 to TRBJ2-7; TRBD1 matches 9 bases. CDR1 LNHNV and CDR2 YYDKDF come from the germline V gene (reference sequence). Losses at the gene ends were 1 base for V and 1 base for J; bases not matched to a gene: 2. This CDR3 region has 15 residues. The CDR3 here is CATSRAGTGSYEQYF. CDR3 DNA: TGTGCCACCAGCAGAGCCGGGACAGGGTCCTACGAGCAGTACTTC.